This T cell receptor beta chain stems from a study of CD8+CD57+ T cells in acquired aplastic anemia. The length of the CDR3 is 15 residues. V lost 3 bases and J lost 4, with 16 bases in between. The germline CDR1 and CDR2 sequences are DFQATT and SNEGSKA (reference sequence). CDR3 and TCR beta VDJ profiling relied on a genomic DNA template. A single record per CDR3 protein comes from TCRdb applying MiXCR to the reads. The sample includes approximately 270,000 distinct CDR3 sequences, 55% to 65% of them seen just once. This chain connects TRBV20-1 to TRBJ1-3; no definite D call. The sequencing input was sorted CD4+, CD8+, or CD8+CD57+ T cells (not recorded which) from PBMCs. This sequence was found in a human donor with severe aplastic anemia or a healthy control (not recorded which). The CDR3 nucleotides are TGCAGTGCTAGGCCCGGTCAGGCCGTCGGAAACACCATATATTTT. It translates to CSARPGQAVGNTIYF.